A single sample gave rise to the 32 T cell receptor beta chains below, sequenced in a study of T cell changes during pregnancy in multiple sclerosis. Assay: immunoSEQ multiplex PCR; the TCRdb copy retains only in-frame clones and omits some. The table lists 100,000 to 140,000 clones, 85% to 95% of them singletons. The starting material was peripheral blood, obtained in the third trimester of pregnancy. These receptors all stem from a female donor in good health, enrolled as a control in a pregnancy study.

The CDR3 bases are TGTGCCAGTAGTATAGGACAGAGTCGGCAGGGAAGTTCACCCCTCCACTTT. It specifies CASSIGQSRQGSSPLHF. The rearrangement links TRBV19 to TRBJ1-6; possibly TRBD1 for D (5 bases). V lost 1 base and J 9 bases, leaving 19 bases between the germline ends. CDR3 length: 17 residues. Germline-derived CDR1 and CDR2 are LNHDA and SQIVND (reference sequence). Using reference TRBV19 and TRBJ1-6 for the parts outside the CDR3, the full variable domain is DGGITQSPKYLFRKEGQNVTLSCEQNLNHDAMYWYRQDPGQGLRLIYYSQIVNDFQKGDIAEGYSVSREKKESFPLTVTSAQKNPTAFYLCASSIGQSRQGSSPLHFGNGTRLTVT.

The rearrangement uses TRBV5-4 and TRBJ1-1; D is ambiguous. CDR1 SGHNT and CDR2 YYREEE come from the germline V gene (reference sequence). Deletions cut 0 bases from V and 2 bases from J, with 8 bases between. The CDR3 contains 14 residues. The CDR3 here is CASSLARGNTEAFF. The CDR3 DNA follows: TGTGCCAGCAGCTTGGCAAGAGGTAACACTGAAGCTTTCTTT.

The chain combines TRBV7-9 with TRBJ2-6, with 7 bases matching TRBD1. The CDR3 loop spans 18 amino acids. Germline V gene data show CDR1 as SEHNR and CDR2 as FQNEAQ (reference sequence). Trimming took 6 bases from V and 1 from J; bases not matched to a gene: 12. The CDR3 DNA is TGTGCCAGCAGGGCTAACAGGGGCGCTTATTCTGGGGCCAACGTCCTGACTTTC. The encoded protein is CASRANRGAYSGANVLTF. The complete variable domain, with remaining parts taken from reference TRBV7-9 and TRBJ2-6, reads DTGVSQNPRHKITKRGQNVTFRCDPISEHNRLYWYRQTLGQGPEFLTYFQNEAQLEKSRLLSDRFSAERPKGSFSTLEIQRTEQGDSAMYLCASRANRGAYSGANVLTFGAGSRLTVL.

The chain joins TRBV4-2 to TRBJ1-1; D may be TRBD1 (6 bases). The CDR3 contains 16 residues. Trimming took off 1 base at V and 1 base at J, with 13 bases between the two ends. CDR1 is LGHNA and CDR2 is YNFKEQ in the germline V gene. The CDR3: CASSQVSWDKNTEAFF. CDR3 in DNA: TGTGCCAGCAGCCAAGTTTCATGGGACAAGAACACTGAAGCTTTCTTT.

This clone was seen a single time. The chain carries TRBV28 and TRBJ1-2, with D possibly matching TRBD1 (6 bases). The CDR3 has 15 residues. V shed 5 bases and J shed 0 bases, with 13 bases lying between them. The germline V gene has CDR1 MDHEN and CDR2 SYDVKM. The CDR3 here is CASSLGTPANYGYTF. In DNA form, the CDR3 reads TGTGCCAGCAGTCTCGGGACACCTGCTAACTATGGCTACACCTTC.

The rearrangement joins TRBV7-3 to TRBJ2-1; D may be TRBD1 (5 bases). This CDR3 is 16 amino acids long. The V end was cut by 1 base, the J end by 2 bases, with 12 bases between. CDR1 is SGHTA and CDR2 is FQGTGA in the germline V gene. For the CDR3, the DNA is TGTGCCAGCAGCTTAAACGGGCAGGGTGCCTACAATGAGCAGTTCTTC. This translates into CASSLNGQGAYNEQFF. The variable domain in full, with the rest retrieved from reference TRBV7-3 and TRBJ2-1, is GAGVSQTPSNKVTEKGKYVELRCDPISGHTALYWYRQSLGQGPEFLIYFQGTGAADDSGLPNDRFFAVRPEGSVSTLKIQRTERGDSAVYLCASSLNGQGAYNEQFFGPGTRLTVL.

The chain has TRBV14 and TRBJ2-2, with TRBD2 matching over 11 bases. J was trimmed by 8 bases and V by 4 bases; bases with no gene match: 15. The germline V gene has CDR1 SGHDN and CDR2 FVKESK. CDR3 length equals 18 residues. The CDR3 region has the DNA TGTGCCAGCAGCCCCTCTAGCGGGGGGCCGGGGTTGGAGGGGGAGCTGTTTTTT. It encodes CASSPSSGGPGLEGELFF.

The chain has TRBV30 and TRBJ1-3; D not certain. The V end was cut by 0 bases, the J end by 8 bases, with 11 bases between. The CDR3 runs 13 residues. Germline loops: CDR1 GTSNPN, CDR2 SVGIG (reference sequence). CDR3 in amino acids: CAWSVLPGDTIYF. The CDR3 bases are TGTGCCTGGAGTGTACTTCCCGGAGACACCATATATTTT.

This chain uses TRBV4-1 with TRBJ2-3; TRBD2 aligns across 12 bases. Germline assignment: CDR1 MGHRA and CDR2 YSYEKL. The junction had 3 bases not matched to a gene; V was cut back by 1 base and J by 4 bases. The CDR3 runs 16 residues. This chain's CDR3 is CASSQATSGGSDTQYF. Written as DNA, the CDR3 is TGCGCCAGCAGCCAAGCAACTAGCGGGGGGTCAGATACGCAGTATTTT.

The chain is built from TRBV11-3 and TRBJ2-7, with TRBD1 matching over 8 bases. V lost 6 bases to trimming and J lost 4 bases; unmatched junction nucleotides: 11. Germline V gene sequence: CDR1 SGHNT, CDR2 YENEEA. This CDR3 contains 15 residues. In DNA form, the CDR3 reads TGTGCCAGCAGACTAATAGCAGGGGGCGGTTACGAGCAGTACTTC. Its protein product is CASRLIAGGGYEQYF. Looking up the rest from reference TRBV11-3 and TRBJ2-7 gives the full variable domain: EAGVVQSPRYKIIEKKQPVAFWCNPISGHNTLYWYLQNLGQGPELLIRYENEEAVDDSQLPKDRFSAERLKGVDSTLKIQPAELGDSAVYLCASRLIAGGGYEQYFGPGTRLTVT.

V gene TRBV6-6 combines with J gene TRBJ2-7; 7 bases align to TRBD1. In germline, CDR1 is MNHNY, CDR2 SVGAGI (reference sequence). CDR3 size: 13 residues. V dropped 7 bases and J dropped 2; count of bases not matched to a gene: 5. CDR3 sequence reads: CASTGTATYEQYF. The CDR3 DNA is TGTGCCAGCACCGGGACAGCCACCTACGAGCAGTACTTC.

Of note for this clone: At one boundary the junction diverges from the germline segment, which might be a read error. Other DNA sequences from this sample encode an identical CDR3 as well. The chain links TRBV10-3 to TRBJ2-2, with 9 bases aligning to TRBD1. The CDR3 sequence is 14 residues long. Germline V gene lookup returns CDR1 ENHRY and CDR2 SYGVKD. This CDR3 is CAISGTGDTGELFF. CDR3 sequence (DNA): TGTGCCATCAGTGGGACAGGGGACACTGGGGAGCTGTTTTTT.

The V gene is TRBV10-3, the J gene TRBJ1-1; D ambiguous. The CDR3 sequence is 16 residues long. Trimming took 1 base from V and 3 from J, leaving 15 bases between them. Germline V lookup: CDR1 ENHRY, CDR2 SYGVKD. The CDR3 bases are TGTGCCATCAGTGAGTTTTCCCCTTCAACTGACACTGAAGCTTTCTTT. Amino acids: CAISEFSPSTDTEAFF.

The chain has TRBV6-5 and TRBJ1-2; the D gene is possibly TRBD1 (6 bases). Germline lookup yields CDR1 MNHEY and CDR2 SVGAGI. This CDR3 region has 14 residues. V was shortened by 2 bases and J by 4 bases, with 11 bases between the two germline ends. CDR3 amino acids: CASSYTDSLYGYTF. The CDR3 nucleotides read TGTGCCAGCAGTTACACGGACAGCCTCTATGGCTACACCTTC.

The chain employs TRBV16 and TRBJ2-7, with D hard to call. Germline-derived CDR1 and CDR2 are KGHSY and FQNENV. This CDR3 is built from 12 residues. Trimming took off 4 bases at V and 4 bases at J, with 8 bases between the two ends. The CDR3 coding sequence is TGTGCCAGCAGCCTTCCGGGTTACGAGCAGTACTTC. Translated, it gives CASSLPGYEQYF.

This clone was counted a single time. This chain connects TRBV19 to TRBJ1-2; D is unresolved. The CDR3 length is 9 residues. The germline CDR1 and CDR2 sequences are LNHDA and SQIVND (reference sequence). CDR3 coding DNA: TGTGTCCAGCGCTACGGCTACACCTTC. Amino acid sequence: CVQRYGYTF.

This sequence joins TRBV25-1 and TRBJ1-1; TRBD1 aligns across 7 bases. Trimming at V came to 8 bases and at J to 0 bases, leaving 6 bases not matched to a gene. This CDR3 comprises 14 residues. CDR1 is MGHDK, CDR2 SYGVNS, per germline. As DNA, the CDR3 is TGTGCCAGCGTCCAGACAGGGCTGAACACTGAAGCTTTCTTT. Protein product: CASVQTGLNTEAFF. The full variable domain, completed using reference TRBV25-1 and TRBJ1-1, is EADIYQTPRYLVIGTGKKITLECSQTMGHDKMYWYQQDPGMELHLIHYSYGVNSTEKGDLSSESTVSRIRTEHFPLTLESARPSHTSQYLCASVQTGLNTEAFFGQGTRLTVV.

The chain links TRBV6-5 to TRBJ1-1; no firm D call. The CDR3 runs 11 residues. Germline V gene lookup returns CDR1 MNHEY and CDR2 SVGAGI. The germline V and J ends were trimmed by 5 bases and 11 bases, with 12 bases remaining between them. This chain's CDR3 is CASSRPKMAFF. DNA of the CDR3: TGTGCCAGCAGTCGCCCTAAGATGGCTTTCTTT.

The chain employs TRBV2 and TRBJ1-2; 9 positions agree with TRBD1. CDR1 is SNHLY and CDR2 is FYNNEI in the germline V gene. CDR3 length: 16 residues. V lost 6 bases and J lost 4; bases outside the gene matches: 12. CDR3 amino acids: CASRARDRERAYGYTF. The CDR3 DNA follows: TGTGCCAGCAGGGCCAGGGACAGGGAGAGGGCCTATGGCTACACCTTC. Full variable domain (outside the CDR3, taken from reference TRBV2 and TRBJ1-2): EPEVTQTPSHQVTQMGQEVILRCVPISNHLYFYWYRQILGQKVEFLVSFYNNEISEKSEIFDDQFSVERPDGSNFTLKIRSTKLEDSAMYFCASRARDRERAYGYTFGSGTRLTVV.

In nucleotides, the CDR3 is TGCGCCAGCAGCCAAGTGGGAGGGGGGATAGATACGCAGTATTTT. This sequence encodes CASSQVGGGIDTQYF. This rearrangement joins TRBV4-1 to TRBJ2-3; tentatively, D is TRBD2 (7 bases). CDR3 length: 15 amino acids. Trimming stripped 1 base from V and 5 bases from J, with 13 bases between. The germline gives CDR1 MGHRA, CDR2 YSYEKL.

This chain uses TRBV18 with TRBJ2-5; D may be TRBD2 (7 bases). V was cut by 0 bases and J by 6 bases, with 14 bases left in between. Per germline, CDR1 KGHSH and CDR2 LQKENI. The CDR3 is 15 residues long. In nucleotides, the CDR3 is TGTGCCAGCTCACCACCGTCGGGGGGCGGGAAGACCCAGTACTTC. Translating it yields CASSPPSGGGKTQYF.

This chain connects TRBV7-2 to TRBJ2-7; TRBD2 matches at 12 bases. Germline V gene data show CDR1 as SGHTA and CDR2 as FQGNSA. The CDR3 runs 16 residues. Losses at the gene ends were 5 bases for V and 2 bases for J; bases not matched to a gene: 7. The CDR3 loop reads CASSTLPSGGAYEQYF. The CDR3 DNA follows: TGTGCCAGCAGCACATTACCTAGCGGGGGGGCCTACGAGCAGTACTTC.

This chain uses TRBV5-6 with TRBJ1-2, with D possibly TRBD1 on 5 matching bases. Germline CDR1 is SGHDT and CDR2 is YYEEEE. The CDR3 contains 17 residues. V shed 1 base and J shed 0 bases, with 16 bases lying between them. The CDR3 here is CASSLLVTGVSNYGYTF. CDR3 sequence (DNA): TGTGCCAGCAGCTTGTTAGTTACAGGAGTATCTAACTATGGCTACACCTTC.

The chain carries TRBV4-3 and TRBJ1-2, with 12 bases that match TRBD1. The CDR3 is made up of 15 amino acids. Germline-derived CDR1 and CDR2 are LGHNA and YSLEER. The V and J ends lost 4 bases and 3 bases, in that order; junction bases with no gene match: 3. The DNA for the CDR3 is TGCGCCAGCAGCCGGGACAGGGGGCAATACTATGGCTACACCTTC. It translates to CASSRDRGQYYGYTF.

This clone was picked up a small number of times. CDR3 protein: CASSLGQGKFSPLHF. CDR3 in DNA: TGTGCCAGTAGCTTGGGACAGGGGAAGTTTTCACCCCTCCACTTT. This chain uses TRBV19 with TRBJ1-6; 10 positions agree with TRBD1. V shed 6 bases and J 9 bases; nucleotides not matched to a gene: 8. The CDR3 is made up of 15 amino acids. The germline V gene encodes CDR1 LNHDA and CDR2 SQIVND (reference sequence).

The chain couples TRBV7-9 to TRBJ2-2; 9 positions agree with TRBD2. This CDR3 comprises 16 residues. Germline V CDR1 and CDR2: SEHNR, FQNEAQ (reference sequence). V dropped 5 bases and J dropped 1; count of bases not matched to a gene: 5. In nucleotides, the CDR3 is TGTGCCAGCAGCGTTATAGCGGGGGAGAACACCGGGGAGCTGTTTTTT. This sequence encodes CASSVIAGENTGELFF.

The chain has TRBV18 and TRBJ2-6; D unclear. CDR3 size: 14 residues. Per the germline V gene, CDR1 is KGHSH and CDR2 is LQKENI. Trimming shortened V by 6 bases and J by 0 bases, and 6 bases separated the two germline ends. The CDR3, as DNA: TGTGCCAGCTCGCCTAGCTCTGGGGCCAACGTCCTGACTTTC. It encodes CASSPSSGANVLTF.

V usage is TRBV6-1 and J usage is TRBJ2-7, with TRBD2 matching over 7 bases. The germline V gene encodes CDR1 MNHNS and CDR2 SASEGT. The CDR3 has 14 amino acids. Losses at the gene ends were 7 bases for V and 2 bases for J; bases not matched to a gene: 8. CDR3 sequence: CASILAGVTYEQYF. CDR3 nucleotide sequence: TGTGCCAGCATACTGGCGGGGGTTACCTACGAGCAGTACTTC.

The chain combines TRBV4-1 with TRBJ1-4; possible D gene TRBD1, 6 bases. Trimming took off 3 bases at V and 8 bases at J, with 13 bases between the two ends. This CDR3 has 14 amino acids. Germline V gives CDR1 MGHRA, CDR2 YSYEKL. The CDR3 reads CASSQRGSSEKLFF. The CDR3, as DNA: TGCGCCAGCAGCCAGAGGGGGAGTTCGGAAAAACTGTTTTTT.

The CDR3 here is CASTEGRSTDTQYF. The CDR3 DNA is TGTGCCAGCACAGAGGGGAGGAGCACAGATACGCAGTATTTT. The rearrangement uses TRBV6-5 and TRBJ2-3; the D gene is possibly TRBD2 (6 bases). V was cut by 7 bases and J by 0 bases, with 11 bases left in between. The CDR3 length is 14 residues. Germline V gene lookup returns CDR1 MNHEY and CDR2 SVGAGI.

The CDR3 nucleotides are TGTGCCAGCAGGGAGGGTTTAGTTCCTGAAGCTTTCTTT. Translation gives CASREGLVPEAFF. The gene calls are TRBV2 and TRBJ1-1; D is undetermined. V lost 6 bases and J 6 bases, leaving 14 bases between the germline ends. The germline V gene encodes CDR1 SNHLY and CDR2 FYNNEI. The CDR3 loop spans 13 amino acids.

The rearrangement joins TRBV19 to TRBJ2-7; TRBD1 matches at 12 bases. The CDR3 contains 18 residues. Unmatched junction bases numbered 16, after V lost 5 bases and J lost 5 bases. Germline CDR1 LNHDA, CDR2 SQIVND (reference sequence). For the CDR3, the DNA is TGTGCCAGTAGTCGAAATACCGGGACAGGGGGCACTCGGGACGAGCAGTACTTC. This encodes CASSRNTGTGGTRDEQYF. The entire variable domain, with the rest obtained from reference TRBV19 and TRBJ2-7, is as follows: DGGITQSPKYLFRKEGQNVTLSCEQNLNHDAMYWYRQDPGQGLRLIYYSQIVNDFQKGDIAEGYSVSREKKESFPLTVTSAQKNPTAFYLCASSRNTGTGGTRDEQYFGPGTRLTVT.